Listed below are T cell receptor beta chains from one sample, sequenced in a study of regulatory T cells in long-lasting Graves disease. TCRdb independently ran MiXCR on the multiplex PCR reads; one entry per CDR3 protein. The repertoire includes about 450,000 distinct CDR3 sequences, 13% to 15% of them detected once, and approximately 17% sits in the top ten. These data also featured in a second study, about T cells in Graves' hyperthyroidism and ophthalmopathy.

Sequencing used peripheral blood mononuclear cells (PBMCs), obtained at new diagnosis, from a patient treated with antithyroid drugs. The receptors stem from a woman aged 45 to 65 with Graves disease. Each CDR3 is given with its conserved first and last residue. D genes are given only for firm matches. A clone size is listed for some rows: how often the clone was seen (once, few, many), or a class if it is expanded.

V	D	size	J	DNA	CDR3
TRBV29-1	TRBD1	many	TRBJ2-1	TGCAGCGTTGCGTGGTCAGGGGGTATCCATGAGCAGTTCTTC	CSVAWSGGIHEQFF
TRBV28	-	many	TRBJ1-2	TGTGCCACCCCGTCGAGGGACTATGGCTACACCTTC	CATPSRDYGYTF
TRBV5-5	-	-	TRBJ2-7	TGTGCCAGTAGTATGGGTAGCGGCTTCGAGCAGTACTTC	CASSMGSGFEQYF
TRBV30	-	-	TRBJ1-5	TGTGCCTGGAGCGACACAGGATATAGCAATCAGCCCCAGCATTTT	CAWSDTGYSNQPQHF
TRBV4-1	TRBD1	-	TRBJ2-7	TGCGCCAGCAGCGCGGGACAGGGAAACTACGAGCAGTACTTC	CASSAGQGNYEQYF
TRBV6-1	TRBD1	many	TRBJ2-7	TGTGCCAGCAGACACAGGGGCTCCTACGAGCAGTACTTC	CASRHRGSYEQYF
TRBV30	-	many	TRBJ1-1	TGTGCCTGGAGTGTAGGCGGGGCCGACACTGAAGCTTTCTTT	CAWSVGGADTEAFF
TRBV6-1	-	many	TRBJ1-2	TGTGCCAGCAGAGACAGTAACTATGGCTACACCTTC	CASRDSNYGYTF
TRBV12-3/TRBV12-4	TRBD2	many	TRBJ2-7	TGTGCCAGCAGTGACAAAGGATTAGCGGGAGTTTTTGAGCAGTACTTC	CASSDKGLAGVFEQYF
TRBV3-1	TRBD1	-	TRBJ1-6	TGTGCCAGCAGCCAAGACCGGGGACAGGGGGAGGATTCACCCCTCCACTTT	CASSQDRGQGEDSPLHF
TRBV27	TRBD1	few	TRBJ1-2	TGTGCCAGCAGTTGGCAGGGGGCAAGTGGCTACACCTTC	CASSWQGASGYTF
TRBV7-2	TRBD1	few	TRBJ1-5	TGTGCCAGCAGCCCAACACAGGGGGCAAGTGGTCAGCCCCAGCATTTT	CASSPTQGASGQPQHF
TRBV28	-	-	TRBJ1-5	TGTGCCAGCGGGGTCGGTCAGCCCCAGCATTTT	CASGVGQPQHF
TRBV4-1	TRBD1	-	TRBJ2-3	TGCGCCAGCAGCCAAGAGGGACAGGGGGTCACAGATACGCAGTATTTT	CASSQEGQGVTDTQYF
TRBV18	-	-	TRBJ2-5	TGTGCCAGCTCACCAAGGATGGGGGAAGAGACCCAGTACTTC	CASSPRMGEETQYF
TRBV28	TRBD2	many	TRBJ2-7	TGTGCCAGCAGGAACCTAGCGGGGGGATCCTACGAGCAGTACTTC	CASRNLAGGSYEQYF
TRBV3-1	-	many	TRBJ2-3	TGTGCCAGCAGTCGCGGTGGGACAGATACGCAGTATTTT	CASSRGGTDTQYF
TRBV29-1	-	many	TRBJ2-1	TGCAGCGTTGACAGCTCGACAGGTTACTACAATGAGCAGTTCTTC	CSVDSSTGYYNEQFF